The sequence of this T cell receptor (beta chain) was determined in a study of T cell changes during pregnancy in multiple sclerosis. Repertoires were generated with immunoSEQ multiplex PCR, while TCRdb's copy carries only in-frame clones and drops some. This repertoire shows 40,000 to 50,000 clones, 89% found once; its top ten account for roughly 1.1%. The specimen comprised CD4+ T cells from peripheral blood mononuclear cells, sampled in the first trimester of pregnancy. The TCR comes from a female donor with multiple sclerosis, enrolled in a pregnancy study.

The CDR3 protein is CAWTRTGALVSSYTF. Written as DNA, the CDR3 is TGTGCCTGGACTAGGACAGGGGCGCTTGTTAGTAGCTACACCTTC. This chain uses TRBV30 with TRBJ1-2, with TRBD1 matching over 9 bases. CDR1 is GTSNPN and CDR2 is SVGIG in the germline V gene (reference sequence). The CDR3 covers 15 residues. V shed 4 bases, J shed 9 bases, and the junction held 15 bases outside the gene matches.